What follows is one T cell receptor (beta chain) and its context. No antigen is known for it. This specimen belongs to a study of chemoradiotherapy in HPV16-positive cancers. The overall study: Two HPV16-positive patients' cells yielded candidate HPV-specific clones and common motifs.

The J segment lost 2 bases and the V segment lost 10 bases, leaving 6 bases of the junction unmatched. Germline loops: CDR1 MNHNY, CDR2 SVGAGI (reference sequence). CDR3 length equals 13 residues. Some clones are missing from TCRdb's copy, which holds only in-frame ones; the method was immunoSEQ multiplex PCR. This sample has 12,000 or so clones, with roughly nine tenths found just once. Findings and limits, study-wide: Candidate HPV-specific clones and E7-related TCR motifs grew in tumor during treatment. For HPV16-positive patients, expanding HPV-responsive T cells associated with longer recurrence-free survival.

The source material was blood, sampled from a patient who underwent chemoradiotherapy. This sequence joins TRBV6-6 and TRBJ2-3, with 7 bases lining up with TRBD2. The receptor was derived from a human donor with HPV-associated anogenital cancer. The CDR3 here is CATRAGNTDTQYF. In nucleotides, the CDR3 is TGTGCCACACGAGCGGGGAACACAGATACGCAGTATTTT.